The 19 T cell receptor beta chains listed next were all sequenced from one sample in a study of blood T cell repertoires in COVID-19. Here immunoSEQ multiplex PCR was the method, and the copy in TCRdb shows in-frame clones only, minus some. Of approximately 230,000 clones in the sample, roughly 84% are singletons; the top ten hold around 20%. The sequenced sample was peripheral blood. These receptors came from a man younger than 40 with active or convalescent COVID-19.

The DNA of the CDR3 is TGTGCCAGCAGCTTCAACGGGGGTATGAACACTGAAGCTTTCTTT. Translation: CASSFNGGMNTEAFF. This rearrangement joins TRBV7-9 to TRBJ1-1; perhaps TRBD1 as D (5 bases). V shed 3 bases and J shed 0 bases, with 11 bases lying between them. CDR3 length: 15 amino acids. Germline V gives CDR1 SEHNR, CDR2 FQNEAQ (reference sequence).

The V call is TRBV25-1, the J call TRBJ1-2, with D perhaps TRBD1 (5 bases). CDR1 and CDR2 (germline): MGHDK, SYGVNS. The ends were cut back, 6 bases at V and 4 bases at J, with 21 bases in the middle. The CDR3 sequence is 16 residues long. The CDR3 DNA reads TGTGCCAGCAGCCCAATCGGGGCGGGGATGGTCTATGGCTACACCTTC. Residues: CASSPIGAGMVYGYTF.

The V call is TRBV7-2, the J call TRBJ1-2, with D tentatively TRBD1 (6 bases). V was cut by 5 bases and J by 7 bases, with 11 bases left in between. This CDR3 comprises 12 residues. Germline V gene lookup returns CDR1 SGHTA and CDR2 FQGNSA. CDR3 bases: TGTGCCAGCAGCCACGGGACAAGTGGCTACACCTTC. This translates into CASSHGTSGYTF.

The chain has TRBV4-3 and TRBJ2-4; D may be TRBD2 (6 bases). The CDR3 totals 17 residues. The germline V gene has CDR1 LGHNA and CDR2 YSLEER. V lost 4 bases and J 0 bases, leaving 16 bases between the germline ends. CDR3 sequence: CASSPSSRGVAKNIQYF. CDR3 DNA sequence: TGCGCCAGCAGCCCCTCCTCGCGGGGTGTAGCCAAAAACATTCAGTACTTC.

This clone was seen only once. CDR3 coding DNA: TGCGCCAGCAGGGTACAGGGGGCTATGGGGGCCAACGTCCTGACTTTC. Its protein is CASRVQGAMGANVLTF. The rearrangement joins TRBV5-1 to TRBJ2-6; the match to TRBD1 covers 9 bases. The ends lost 5 bases at V and 4 bases at J; junction bases unmatched: 7. The CDR3 totals 16 residues. CDR1 is SGHRS and CDR2 is YFSETQ in the germline V gene. Variable domain in full (rest from reference TRBV5-1 and TRBJ2-6): KAGVTQTPRYLIKTRGQQVTLSCSPISGHRSVSWYQQTPGQGLQFLFEYFSETQRNKGNFPGRFSGRQFSNSRSEMNVSTLELGDSALYLCASRVQGAMGANVLTFGAGSRLTVL.

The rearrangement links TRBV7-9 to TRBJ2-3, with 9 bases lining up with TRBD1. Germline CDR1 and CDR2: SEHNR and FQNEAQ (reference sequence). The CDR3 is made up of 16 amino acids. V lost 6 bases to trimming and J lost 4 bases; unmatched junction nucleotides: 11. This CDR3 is CASRSPSGTGPDTQYF. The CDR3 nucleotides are TGTGCCAGCAGGTCCCCATCCGGGACAGGGCCAGATACGCAGTATTTT.

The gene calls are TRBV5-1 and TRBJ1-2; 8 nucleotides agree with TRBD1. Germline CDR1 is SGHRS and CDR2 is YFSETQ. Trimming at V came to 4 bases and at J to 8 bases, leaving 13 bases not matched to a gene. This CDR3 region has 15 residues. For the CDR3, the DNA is TGCGCCAGCAGCGCATCAGGGGGCGCGGGCTTCGGCTACACCTTC. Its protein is CASSASGGAGFGYTF.

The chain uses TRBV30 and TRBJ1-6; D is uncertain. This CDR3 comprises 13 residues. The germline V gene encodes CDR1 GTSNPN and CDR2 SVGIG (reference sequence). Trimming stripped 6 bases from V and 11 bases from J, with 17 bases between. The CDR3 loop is CACMRESHTPLHF. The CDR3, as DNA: TGTGCCTGTATGCGGGAGTCCCATACACCCCTCCACTTT.

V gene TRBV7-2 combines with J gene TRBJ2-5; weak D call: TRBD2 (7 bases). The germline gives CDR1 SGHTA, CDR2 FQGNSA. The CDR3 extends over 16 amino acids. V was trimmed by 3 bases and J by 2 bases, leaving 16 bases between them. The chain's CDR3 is CASSFLAGALQETQYF. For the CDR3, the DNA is TGTGCCAGCAGCTTTTTGGCGGGGGCCTTACAAGAGACCCAGTACTTC.

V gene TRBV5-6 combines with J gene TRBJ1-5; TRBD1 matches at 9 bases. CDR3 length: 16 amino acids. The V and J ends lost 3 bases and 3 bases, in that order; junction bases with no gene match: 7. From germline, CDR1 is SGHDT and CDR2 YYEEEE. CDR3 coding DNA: TGTGCCAGCAGCTCCCTGGACAGGGGACTCAATCAGCCCCAGCATTTT. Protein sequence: CASSSLDRGLNQPQHF.

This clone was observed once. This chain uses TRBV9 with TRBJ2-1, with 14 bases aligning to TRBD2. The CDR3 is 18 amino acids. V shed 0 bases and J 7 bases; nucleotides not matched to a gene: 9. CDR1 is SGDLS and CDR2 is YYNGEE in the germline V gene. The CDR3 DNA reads TGTGCCAGCAGCGTAGGACTAGCGGGAGGGCCTGGGGAGAATGAGCAGTTCTTC. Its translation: CASSVGLAGGPGENEQFF.

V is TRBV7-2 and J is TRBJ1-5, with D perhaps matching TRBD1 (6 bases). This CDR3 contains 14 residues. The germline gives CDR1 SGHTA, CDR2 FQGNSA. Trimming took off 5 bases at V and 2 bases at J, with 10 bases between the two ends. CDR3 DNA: TGTGCCAGCAGCAGCAGGGGTGGCAATCAGCCCCAGCATTTT. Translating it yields CASSSRGGNQPQHF.

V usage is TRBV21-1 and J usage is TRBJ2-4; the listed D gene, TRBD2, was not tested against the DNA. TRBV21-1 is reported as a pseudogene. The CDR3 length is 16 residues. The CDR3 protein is CASSWGDPLAKNIQYF. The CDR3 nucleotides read TGTGCCAGCTCGTGGGGGGACCCTTTAGCCAAAAACATTCAGTACTTC.

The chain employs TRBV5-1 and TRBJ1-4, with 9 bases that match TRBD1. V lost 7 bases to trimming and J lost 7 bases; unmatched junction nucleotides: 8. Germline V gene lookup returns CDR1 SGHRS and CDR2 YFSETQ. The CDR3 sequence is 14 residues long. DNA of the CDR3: TGCGCCAGCGCCGTCGGGGGACAGGGTGAAAAACTGTTTTTT. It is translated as CASAVGGQGEKLFF.

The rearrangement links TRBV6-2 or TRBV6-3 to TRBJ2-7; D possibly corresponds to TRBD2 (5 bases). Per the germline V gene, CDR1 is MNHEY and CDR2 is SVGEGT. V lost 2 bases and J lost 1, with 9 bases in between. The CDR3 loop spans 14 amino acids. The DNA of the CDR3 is TGTGCCAGCAGTTACCGGAGGTCTTCCTACGAGCAGTACTTC. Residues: CASSYRRSSYEQYF.

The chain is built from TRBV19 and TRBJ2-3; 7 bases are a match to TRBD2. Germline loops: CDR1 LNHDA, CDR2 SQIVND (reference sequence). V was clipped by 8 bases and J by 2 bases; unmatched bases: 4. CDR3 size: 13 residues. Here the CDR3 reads CASLAANTDTQYF. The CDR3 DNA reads TGTGCCAGTCTAGCGGCAAACACAGATACGCAGTATTTT.

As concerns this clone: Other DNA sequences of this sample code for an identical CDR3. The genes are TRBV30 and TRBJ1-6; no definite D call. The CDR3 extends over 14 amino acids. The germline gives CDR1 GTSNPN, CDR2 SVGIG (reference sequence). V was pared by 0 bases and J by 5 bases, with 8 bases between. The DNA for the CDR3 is TGTGCCTGGAGTGTTGGAGGGAATAATTCACCCCTCCACTTT. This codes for CAWSVGGNNSPLHF.

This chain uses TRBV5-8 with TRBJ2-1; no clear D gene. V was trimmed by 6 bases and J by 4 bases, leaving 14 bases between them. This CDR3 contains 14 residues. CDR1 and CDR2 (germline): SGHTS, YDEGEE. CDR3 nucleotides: TGTGCCAGCATGAACCCAACGGTGTACAATGAGCAGTTCTTC. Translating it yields CASMNPTVYNEQFF.

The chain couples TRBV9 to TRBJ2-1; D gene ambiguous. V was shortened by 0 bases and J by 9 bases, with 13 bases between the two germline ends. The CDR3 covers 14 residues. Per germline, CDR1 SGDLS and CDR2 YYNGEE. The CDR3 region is CASSVAEARVEQFF. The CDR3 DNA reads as TGTGCCAGCAGCGTAGCCGAAGCCCGGGTTGAGCAGTTCTTC.